These 22 T cell receptor beta chains originate from one sample sequenced in a study of blood T cell repertoires in COVID-19. Generated by immunoSEQ multiplex PCR, the TCRdb table keeps only in-frame clones and is missing some. The sample records 150,000 to 200,000 clones, about 91% being singletons. The specimen was PBMCs or T cells enriched from blood (not recorded which). The receptor set was obtained from a woman between 18 and 29 years old who had recovered from COVID-19.

This chain connects TRBV10-3 to TRBJ1-4; 7 bases fit TRBD1. V lost 6 bases, J lost 5 bases, and 6 bases stayed unmatched. This CDR3 has 14 amino acids. Germline CDR1 is ENHRY and CDR2 is SYGVKD. This CDR3 is CAISRDSPNEKLFF. CDR3 DNA sequence: TGTGCCATCAGCCGGGACAGTCCAAATGAAAAACTGTTTTTT.

The rearrangement joins TRBV11-2 to TRBJ2-4; maybe TRBD2 (6 bases). The V end was cut by 4 bases, the J end by 11 bases, with 18 bases between. Looked up from germline, CDR1 is SGHAT and CDR2 is FQNNGV. This CDR3 spans 14 amino acids. Here the CDR3 DNA reads TGTGCCAGCAGCTCCGAGGGAGGAATCCGCTTTCAGTACTTC. Its translation is CASSSEGGIRFQYF.

This clone was observed a few times. V usage is TRBV4-1 and J usage is TRBJ2-7; 7 nucleotides align to TRBD2. J lost 2 bases, V lost 0 bases, and 4 bases had no gene match. Germline CDR1 and CDR2: MGHRA and YSYEKL. CDR3 length equals 15 residues. DNA of the CDR3: TGCGCCAGCAGCCAAGAGGGAGGGAGGGCCTACGAGCAGTACTTC. Protein: CASSQEGGRAYEQYF.

The CDR3 here is CAISSGGGETQYF. The DNA of the CDR3 is TGTGCCATCAGCTCGGGAGGAGGGGAGACCCAGTACTTC. The chain employs TRBV10-3 and TRBJ2-5; TRBD2 agrees at 7 bases. The CDR3 has 13 amino acids. J was trimmed by 5 bases and V by 6 bases; bases with no gene match: 6. Germline CDR1 ENHRY, CDR2 SYGVKD.

V and J are TRBV19 and TRBJ2-7, with no clear D. CDR3 size: 13 residues. Trimming stripped 2 bases from V and 2 bases from J, with 7 bases between. Germline V gene data show CDR1 as LNHDA and CDR2 as SQIVND (reference sequence). CDR3 protein: CASSISRTYEQYF. CDR3 nucleotide sequence: TGTGCCAGTAGTATATCGCGAACCTACGAGCAGTACTTC.

The chain recombines TRBV27 with TRBJ2-2, with TRBD2 matching over 8 bases. V shed 9 bases and J 7 bases; nucleotides not matched to a gene: 4. The CDR3 sequence is 12 residues long. Germline loops: CDR1 MNHEY, CDR2 SMNVEV (reference sequence). The CDR3 protein is CASHRGGGELFF. CDR3 nucleotide sequence: TGTGCCAGTCATCGGGGGGGCGGGGAGCTGTTTTTT.

The chain combines TRBV28 with TRBJ1-2, with 7 bases lining up with TRBD1. Trimming removed 7 bases from V and 1 base from J; junction bases left unmatched: 15. CDR3 length equals 17 residues. The germline V gene encodes CDR1 MDHEN and CDR2 SYDVKM. CDR3 sequence reads: CASTTTNPGTVNYGYTF. DNA of the CDR3: TGTGCCAGCACCACCACCAACCCGGGGACAGTTAACTATGGCTACACCTTC.

Comment on this clone: Additional DNA sequences in this sample encode the identical CDR3. The gene calls are TRBV2 and TRBJ2-7; tentative D call: TRBD1 (6 bases). The CDR3 length is 14 residues. The germline V gene has CDR1 SNHLY and CDR2 FYNNEI. The V and J ends lost 6 bases and 1 base respectively, with 13 bases between them. The DNA of the CDR3 is TGTGCCAGCAGGGGACAAGGTGGGTCCTACGAGCAGTACTTC. It translates to CASRGQGGSYEQYF.

The chain is built from TRBV19 and TRBJ2-7, with TRBD2 matching 7 bases. V was clipped by 9 bases and J by 3 bases; unmatched bases: 17. This CDR3 has 16 amino acids. Germline CDR1 LNHDA, CDR2 SQIVND (reference sequence). CDR3 sequence: CASQPPVAGDHYEQYF. The CDR3 nucleotides read TGTGCCAGCCAGCCCCCGGTGGCGGGAGATCACTACGAGCAGTACTTC.

The chain uses TRBV9 and TRBJ2-1, with 11 nucleotides matching TRBD2. The V segment lost 4 bases and the J segment 8 bases; nucleotides outside the gene matches: 11. CDR1 and CDR2 from the germline V gene are SGDLS and YYNGEE. This CDR3 spans 16 amino acids. The CDR3 here is CASSTYLAGGGDEQFF. In nucleotides, the CDR3 is TGTGCCAGCAGCACCTATCTAGCGGGAGGCGGGGATGAGCAGTTCTTC.

The V call is TRBV14, the J call TRBJ2-3; D is undetermined. Trimming shortened V by 0 bases and J by 7 bases, and 8 bases separated the two germline ends. The CDR3 has 13 amino acids. The germline V gene encodes CDR1 SGHDN and CDR2 FVKESK. This CDR3 is CASSQEPRNTQYF. CDR3 nucleotides: TGTGCCAGCAGCCAAGAGCCTAGGAATACGCAGTATTTT.

This clone has just one count. J is TRBJ2-1 and V is TRBV9, with a possible D match to TRBD1 (6 bases). The germline gives CDR1 SGDLS, CDR2 YYNGEE. The V gene lost 0 bases and the J gene lost 4 bases, with 11 bases spanning the gap. CDR3 length: 15 residues. CDR3 sequence (DNA): TGTGCCAGCAGCGTAGCGGCAGGGGTTTACAATGAGCAGTTCTTC. Its protein product is CASSVAAGVYNEQFF.

V is TRBV4-1 and J is TRBJ2-1; 13 bases align to TRBD2. Trimming removed 3 bases from V and 9 bases from J; junction bases left unmatched: 8. The CDR3 loop spans 16 amino acids. Germline CDR1 and CDR2: MGHRA and YSYEKL. The CDR3 loop reads CASSQLLAGGPGEQFF. The CDR3 DNA reads TGCGCCAGCAGCCAGTTACTAGCGGGAGGGCCGGGTGAGCAGTTCTTC.

The V and J genes are TRBV5-4 and TRBJ2-7; D possibly corresponds to TRBD1 (5 bases). The germline V gene has CDR1 SGHNT and CDR2 YYREEE (reference sequence). Trimming shortened V by 0 bases and J by 5 bases, and 12 bases separated the two germline ends. This CDR3 has 14 amino acids. The CDR3: CASSLVGHRNEQYF. DNA of the CDR3: TGTGCCAGCAGCTTGGTGGGGCATCGGAACGAGCAGTACTTC. The entire variable domain, with the rest obtained from reference TRBV5-4 and TRBJ2-7, is as follows: ETGVTQSPTHLIKTRGQQVTLRCSSQSGHNTVSWYQQALGQGPQFIFQYYREEENGRGNFPPRFSGLQFPNYSSELNVNALELDDSALYLCASSLVGHRNEQYFGPGTRLTVT.

This clone was observed a handful of times. This chain joins TRBV9 and TRBJ2-7; 11 bases agree with TRBD2. Germline CDR1 is SGDLS and CDR2 is YYNGEE. CDR3 size: 15 residues. After removal of 4 bases from V and 2 bases from J, the junction contained 5 bases not matched to a gene. As DNA, the CDR3 is TGTGCCAGCAGCCCTCAGACTAGCGGGACCTACGAGCAGTACTTC. Residues: CASSPQTSGTYEQYF.

The chain couples TRBV15 to TRBJ1-2; no clear D. CDR3 size: 14 residues. V shed 0 bases and J shed 4 bases, with 9 bases lying between them. Germline V gives CDR1 LNHNV, CDR2 YYDKDF (reference sequence). In nucleotides, the CDR3 is TGTGCCACCAGCAGAGATCAGGAGGGCTATGGCTACACCTTC. This codes for CATSRDQEGYGYTF.

A single count supports this clone. This rearrangement joins TRBV5-1 to TRBJ1-2; 8 positions match TRBD1. The CDR3 is 15 amino acids. V shed 0 bases, J shed 4 bases, and the junction held 5 bases outside the gene matches. Germline V lookup: CDR1 SGHRS, CDR2 YFSETQ. CDR3 residues: CASSLGDRQFYGYTF. The CDR3, as DNA: TGCGCCAGCAGCTTGGGGGACAGGCAATTCTATGGCTACACCTTC.

The J gene is TRBJ1-2, the V gene TRBV14; D not resolved. This CDR3 has 14 amino acids. The V end was cut by 1 base, the J end by 5 bases, with 11 bases between. Germline V gene sequence: CDR1 SGHDN, CDR2 FVKESK. The CDR3 loop reads CASSQAPSGYGYTF. CDR3 nucleotides: TGTGCCAGCAGCCAAGCCCCGTCCGGGTATGGCTACACCTTC.

V gene TRBV28 combines with J gene TRBJ1-5, with 10 bases aligning to TRBD1. The V and J ends lost 5 bases and 4 bases, in that order; junction bases with no gene match: 5. Per the germline V gene, CDR1 is MDHEN and CDR2 is SYDVKM. This CDR3 spans 15 amino acids. This CDR3 reads CASSQTGGGNQPQHF. The CDR3 DNA reads as TGTGCCAGCAGTCAGACAGGGGGCGGGAATCAGCCCCAGCATTTT.

CDR3 sequence: CASSLAGDRAYGYTF. The CDR3 DNA reads as TGTGCCAGCAGCTTAGCCGGTGACAGGGCCTATGGCTACACCTTC. The chain couples TRBV7-2 to TRBJ1-2, with 7 bases matching TRBD1. This CDR3 spans 15 amino acids. CDR1 is SGHTA, CDR2 FQGNSA, per germline. Trimming at V came to 0 bases and at J to 4 bases, leaving 5 bases not matched to a gene.

This chain uses TRBV9 with TRBJ2-1; tentative D call: TRBD2 (6 bases). From germline, CDR1 is SGDLS and CDR2 YYNGEE. Trimming took off 0 bases at V and 1 base at J, with 11 bases between the two ends. This CDR3 contains 16 residues. CDR3 bases: TGTGCCAGCAGCGTAGTGGGAGGCTATTCCTACAATGAGCAGTTCTTC. Translation: CASSVVGGYSYNEQFF.

CDR3 DNA: TGTGCCAGCAGTGATTTAGAGACACCCCGGGGCACCGGGGAGCTGTTTTTT. This codes for CASSDLETPRGTGELFF. The rearrangement uses TRBV2 and TRBJ2-2; D is possibly TRBD2 (5 bases). This CDR3 contains 17 residues. V shed 3 bases and J shed 4 bases, with 18 bases lying between them. Germline loops: CDR1 SNHLY, CDR2 FYNNEI.